Listed here are 3 T cell receptor beta chains from one sample, sequenced in a study of blood T cell repertoires in COVID-19. Produced via immunoSEQ multiplex PCR; TCRdb's table is partial and in-frame only. The sample yields about 110,000 clones, just over 70% seen once. Material for sequencing was peripheral blood. These receptors all stem from a woman in her forties with acute or convalescent COVID-19.

V and J are TRBV6-2 or TRBV6-3 and TRBJ2-7; 7 nucleotides agree with TRBD1. Germline V gene lookup returns CDR1 MNHEY and CDR2 SVGEGT. The CDR3 runs to 17 residues. J lost 0 bases, V lost 3 bases, and 11 bases had no gene match. The CDR3 reads CASSYGGQVRSSYEQYF. The CDR3, as DNA: TGTGCCAGCAGTTATGGCGGACAGGTTAGGAGCTCCTACGAGCAGTACTTC.

The rearrangement uses TRBV28 and TRBJ2-3, with a weak D call TRBD1 (5 bases). The CDR3 length is 15 residues. The V gene's germline CDR1 is MDHEN and CDR2 SYDVKM. V lost 8 bases and J lost 2, with 17 bases in between. The CDR3 loop is CASGAGSPYTDTQYF. CDR3 DNA sequence: TGTGCCAGCGGGGCAGGATCGCCTTACACAGATACGCAGTATTTT.

This chain uses TRBV6-2 or TRBV6-3 with TRBJ2-3; possibly TRBD2 for D (7 bases). Per germline, CDR1 MNHEY and CDR2 SVGEGT. This CDR3 spans 16 amino acids. V dropped 0 bases and J dropped 1 base, with 11 bases sitting between them. The CDR3 DNA sequence: TGTGCCAGCAGTTACTCGGGGGGGCTGGGCACAGATACGCAGTATTTT. This translates into CASSYSGGLGTDTQYF.